This T cell receptor (beta chain) was sequenced during a study of vaccination effects on CD4 cells after COVID-19 (dated by TCRdb to 2022 to 2024). In the study overall: Each participant got two doses of an mRNA SARS-CoV-2 vaccine, either BNT162b2 or mRNA-1273. SARS-CoV-2 spike-specific CD4+ TCR repertoires from before and after mRNA vaccination were compared in COVID-19 convalescent patients and in infection-naive vaccine recipients. The full study included roughly 10 COVID-19 convalescent patients and a few SARS-CoV-2-naive healthy vaccine recipients. In the study, cultures from other donors were sequenced using the Oncomine TCR Beta short-read assay on an Illumina iSeq 100.

Overall results and qualifications from the work: In healthy vaccine recipients, vaccine-induced clones were almost all SARS-CoV-2 mono-reactive, with only 1 of 255 being cross-reactive with common cold coronaviruses. The study was limited by a small number of convalescent patients, and early post-infection timepoints were lacking. At late post-vaccination timepoints, both infection-induced and vaccine-induced clones showed marked clonal contraction, consistent with waning T cell responses.

Libraries came from the immunoSEQ multiplex PCR assay. DNA from the cultured and isolated CD4+ T cells underwent TCR beta CDR3 sequencing. In the source study's methods: The analysis removed non-productive TCR sequences, trimmed reads to the CDR3 region, and retained only CDR3s that were 7 or more amino acids long. The MANAFEST web app was used to identify antigen-specific clonotypes by comparing expansion in peptide wells with expansion in reference cultures. To count as positive, a clone had to show expansion at FDR<0.05 compared with the reference and with all other wells, an odds ratio above 5, and a frequency above 0.1% in two replicate wells. Cross-reactive clonotypes were defined as significantly expanded in SARS-CoV-2 spike wells and in at least one common cold coronavirus spike condition. CDR3 similarity was assessed by Levenshtein distance with the stringdist R package, and unrooted trees were built with ape in R 3.6.1. The immuneACCESS repertoire file appears here via TCRdb, limited to in-frame rearrangements. These files lack a portion of the clones; in checked studies, under half of the deficit traces to unresolved V genes, and the cause of the others is not known. V and J calls and clone size are those listed in that table; D and trimming were worked out from the DNA. This sample gives roughly 61,000 clones in total; about four fifths of them show up just once. The biggest ten clones account for under 3% of the sample.

The ViraFEST assay stimulated PBMC with viral peptide pools and then used TCR sequencing to identify antigen-specific CD4+ T cell clonotypes by expansion. After around eleven days of culture, CD4+ T cells were isolated with the EasySep CD4+ T cell isolation kit. Negative nucleocapsid antibody results before and after vaccination confirmed that the healthy vaccine recipients had no prior SARS-CoV-2 infection. Two million PBMC per well were cultured in IMDM with 5% human AB serum, 8 to 10 IU/ml IL-2 and gentamicin, plus 10 ug/ml peptides. On days 3 and 7, half of the culture medium was replaced with fresh IL-2-containing medium. Unless noted otherwise, every peptide stimulation condition was grown in triplicate wells. Using Ficoll-Paque Plus gradient centrifugation, PBMC were separated from whole blood and then either used fresh or cryopreserved at -140C. Overlapping peptide pools spanned the spike proteins of SARS-CoV-2 and the common cold coronaviruses HCoV-NL63, HCoV-OC43 and HCoV-229E. The QIAamp micro DNA kit was used to extract genomic DNA from the cultured CD4+ T cells.

The CDR3 goes from the cysteine to the phenylalanine over 14 residues. Of the read, only the CDR3 DNA is kept; its 42 bases are in frame from base 1. CDR1 and CDR2, per the germline V gene (reference sequence), are LNHNV and YYDKDF. V and J are truncated by 1 base and 1 base respectively, leaving an intervening sequence of 7 bases. As for this clone: Its antigen is not yet known. The record has no base qualities; no much larger clone is one base away.

The sequencing used CD4+ T cells from PBMCs cultured with HCoV-229E spike peptides, collected before COVID-19 vaccination. The cell subset or site label on this specimen signifies: HCoV-229E spike overlapping peptide pool stimulation. The TCR comes from a human donor who received a COVID-19 vaccine. The chain joins TRBV15 to TRBJ2-5; the D segment cannot be called with confidence. The DNA is TGTGCCACCAGCAGAGGAGGAAGCCAAGAGACCCAGTACTTC. This translates into CATSRGGSQETQYF. The CDR3 plus the reference TRBV15 and TRBJ2-5 genes for the other parts give the full variable domain: DAMVIQNPRYQVTQFGKPVTLSCSQTLNHNVMYWYQQKSSQAPKLLFHYYDKDFNNEADTPDNFQSRRPNTSFCFLDIRSPGLGDTAMYLCATSRGGSQETQYFGPGTRLLVL.